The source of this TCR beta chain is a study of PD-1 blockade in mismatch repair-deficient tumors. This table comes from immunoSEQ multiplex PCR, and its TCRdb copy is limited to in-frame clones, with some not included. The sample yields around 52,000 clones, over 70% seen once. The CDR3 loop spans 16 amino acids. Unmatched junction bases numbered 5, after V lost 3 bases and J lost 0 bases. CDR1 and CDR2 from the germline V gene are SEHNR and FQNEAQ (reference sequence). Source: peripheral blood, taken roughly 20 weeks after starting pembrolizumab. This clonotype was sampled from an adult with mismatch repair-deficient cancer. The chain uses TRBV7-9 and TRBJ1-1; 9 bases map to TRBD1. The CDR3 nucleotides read TGTGCCAGCAGCTTCTACAGGGGGCTCTTGAACACTGAAGCTTTCTTT. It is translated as CASSFYRGLLNTEAFF.